This T cell receptor beta chain was obtained from a study of Ad26.COV2.S vaccination and SARS-CoV-2 variants. The study's findings and limits: Vaccinated and placebo-treated recipients had similar non-spike TCR breadth.

CDR1 MNHEY and CDR2 SVGEGT come from the germline V gene. The V gene lost 5 bases and the J gene lost 9 bases, with 14 bases spanning the gap. This CDR3 spans 12 amino acids. Specified treatment: some 20 received Ad26.COV2.S at low or high dose, single or two shots; about 5 received placebo; per-sample allocation not given. The investigators took samples on day 63 after the first vaccine or placebo injection. In Boston, an adult donor aged 18-55 years took part. Wuhan-strain spike was delivered by a replication-incompetent Ad26 vector. Concerning this clone itself: Its cognate antigen is unknown.

Generated by immunoSEQ multiplex PCR, the TCRdb table keeps only in-frame clones and is missing some. Counted here are 300,000 to 350,000 clones, about 82% occurring once; the ten biggest clones make up approximately 2%. This clonotype was obtained from a person between 18 and 59 years old who received the Ad26.COV2.S COVID-19 vaccine or a placebo. The sample in question was peripheral blood, obtained in a trial of Ad26.COV2.S vaccine versus placebo. The chain has TRBV6-2 or TRBV6-3 and TRBJ2-7; the D call may be TRBD1 or TRBD2 (6 bases each). CDR3 nucleotides: TGTGCCAGCAGTCCAAGGGGGGCGGGGCAGTACTTC. Translated: CASSPRGAGQYF.